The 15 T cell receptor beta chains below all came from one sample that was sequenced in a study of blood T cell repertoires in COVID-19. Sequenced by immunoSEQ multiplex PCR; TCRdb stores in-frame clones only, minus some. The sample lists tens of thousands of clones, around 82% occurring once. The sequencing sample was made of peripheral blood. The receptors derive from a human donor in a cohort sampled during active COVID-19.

The CDR3 is CASERGGGELFF. The DNA for the CDR3 is TGTGCCAGCGAGCGGGGGGGCGGGGAGCTGTTTTTT. This chain joins TRBV12-3 or TRBV12-4 and TRBJ2-2, with 10 bases identical to TRBD2. V shed 8 bases, J shed 7 bases, and the junction held 1 base outside the gene matches. The CDR3 contains 12 residues.

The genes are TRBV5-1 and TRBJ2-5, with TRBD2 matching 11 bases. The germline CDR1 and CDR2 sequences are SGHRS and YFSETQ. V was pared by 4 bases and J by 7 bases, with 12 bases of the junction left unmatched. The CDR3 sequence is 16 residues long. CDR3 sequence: CASSATSGAQLGTQYF. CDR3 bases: TGCGCCAGCAGCGCGACTAGCGGGGCCCAATTAGGGACCCAGTACTTC.

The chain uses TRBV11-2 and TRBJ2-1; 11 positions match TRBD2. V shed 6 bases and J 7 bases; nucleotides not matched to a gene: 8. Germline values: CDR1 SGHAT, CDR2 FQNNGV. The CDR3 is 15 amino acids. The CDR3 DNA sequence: TGTGCCAGCAGGGATAGCGGGGGGGCCTGGAATGAGCAGTTCTTC. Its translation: CASRDSGGAWNEQFF.

The CDR3 loop reads CATSRGGQGARNTGELFF. CDR3 DNA: TGTGCCACCAGCAGGGGAGGACAGGGGGCGAGAAACACCGGGGAGCTGTTTTTT. The chain carries TRBV15 and TRBJ2-2, with 11 bases aligning to TRBD1. The CDR3 sequence is 18 residues long. Losses at the gene ends were 3 bases for V and 2 bases for J; bases not matched to a gene: 8. The germline CDR1 and CDR2 sequences are LNHNV and YYDKDF (reference sequence).

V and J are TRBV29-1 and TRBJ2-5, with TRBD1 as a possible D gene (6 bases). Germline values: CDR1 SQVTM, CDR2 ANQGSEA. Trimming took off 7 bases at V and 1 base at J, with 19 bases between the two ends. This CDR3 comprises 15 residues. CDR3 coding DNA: TGCAGCGCGGGACATTTGACAGAACTCCAAGAGACCCAGTACTTC. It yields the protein CSAGHLTELQETQYF.

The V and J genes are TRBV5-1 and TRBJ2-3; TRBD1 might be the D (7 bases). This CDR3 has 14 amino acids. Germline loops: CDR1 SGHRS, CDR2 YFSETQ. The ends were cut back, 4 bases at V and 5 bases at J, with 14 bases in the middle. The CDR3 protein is CASSSRQGGDTQYF. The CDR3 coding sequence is TGCGCCAGCAGCAGTCGTCAGGGGGGAGATACGCAGTATTTT. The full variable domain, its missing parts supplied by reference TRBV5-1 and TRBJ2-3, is KAGVTQTPRYLIKTRGQQVTLSCSPISGHRSVSWYQQTPGQGLQFLFEYFSETQRNKGNFPGRFSGRQFSNSRSEMNVSTLELGDSALYLCASSSRQGGDTQYFGPGTRLTVL.

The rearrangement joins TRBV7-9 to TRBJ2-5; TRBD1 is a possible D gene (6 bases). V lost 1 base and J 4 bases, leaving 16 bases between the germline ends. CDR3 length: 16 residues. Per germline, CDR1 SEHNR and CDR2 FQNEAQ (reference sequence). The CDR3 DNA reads TGTGCCAGCAGCTTAGAGGTCGACAGGCCCACAGAGACCCAGTACTTC. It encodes CASSLEVDRPTETQYF.

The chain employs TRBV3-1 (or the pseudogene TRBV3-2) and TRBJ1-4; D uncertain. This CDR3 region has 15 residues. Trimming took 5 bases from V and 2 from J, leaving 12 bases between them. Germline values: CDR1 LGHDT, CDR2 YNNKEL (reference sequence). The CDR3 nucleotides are TGTGCCAGCAGCAACCGCCCGGGGACTAATGAAAAACTGTTTTTT. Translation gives CASSNRPGTNEKLFF.

CDR3 in amino acids: CASSLGGRGTENGYTF. CDR3 nucleotides: TGCGCCAGCAGCTTGGGGGGCAGGGGCACGGAAAATGGCTACACCTTC. The rearrangement joins TRBV5-1 to TRBJ1-2; a possible D gene is TRBD1 (6 bases). V was pared by 0 bases and J by 6 bases, with 18 bases between. The CDR3 runs to 16 residues. From germline, CDR1 is SGHRS and CDR2 YFSETQ.

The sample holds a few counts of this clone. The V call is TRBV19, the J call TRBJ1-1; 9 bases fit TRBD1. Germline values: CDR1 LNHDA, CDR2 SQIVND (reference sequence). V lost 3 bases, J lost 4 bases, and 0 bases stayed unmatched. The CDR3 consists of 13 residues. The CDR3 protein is CASSMDRGTEAFF. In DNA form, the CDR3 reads TGTGCCAGTAGTATGGACAGGGGCACTGAAGCTTTCTTT.

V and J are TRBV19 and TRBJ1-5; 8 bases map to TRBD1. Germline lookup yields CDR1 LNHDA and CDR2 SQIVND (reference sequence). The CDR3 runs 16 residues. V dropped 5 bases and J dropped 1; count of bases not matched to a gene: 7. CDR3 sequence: CASSAGQGKSNQPQHF. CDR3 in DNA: TGTGCCAGTAGTGCCGGACAGGGAAAAAGCAATCAGCCCCAGCATTTT. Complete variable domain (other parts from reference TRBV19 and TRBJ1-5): DGGITQSPKYLFRKEGQNVTLSCEQNLNHDAMYWYRQDPGQGLRLIYYSQIVNDFQKGDIAEGYSVSREKKESFPLTVTSAQKNPTAFYLCASSAGQGKSNQPQHFGDGTRLSIL.

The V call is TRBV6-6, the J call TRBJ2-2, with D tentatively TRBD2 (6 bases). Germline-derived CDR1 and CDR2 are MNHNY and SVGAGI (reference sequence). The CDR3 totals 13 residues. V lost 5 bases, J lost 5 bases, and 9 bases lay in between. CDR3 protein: CASSDRGTGELFF. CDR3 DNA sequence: TGTGCCAGCAGTGACCGGGGGACCGGGGAGCTGTTTTTT.

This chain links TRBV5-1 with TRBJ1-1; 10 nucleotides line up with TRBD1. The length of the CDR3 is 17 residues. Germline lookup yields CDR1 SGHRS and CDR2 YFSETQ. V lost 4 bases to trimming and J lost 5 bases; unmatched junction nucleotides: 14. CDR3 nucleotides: TGCGCCAGCAGCACGTTAGGGACAGGGGTTAGCTGGACTGAAGCTTTCTTT. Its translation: CASSTLGTGVSWTEAFF.

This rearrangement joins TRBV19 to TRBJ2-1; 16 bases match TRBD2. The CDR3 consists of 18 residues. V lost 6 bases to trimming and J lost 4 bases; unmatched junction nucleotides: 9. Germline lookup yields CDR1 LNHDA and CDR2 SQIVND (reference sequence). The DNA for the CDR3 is TGTGCCAGTAGACCGTTGGGGACTAGCGGGGGGGCATACAATGAGCAGTTCTTC. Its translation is CASRPLGTSGGAYNEQFF.

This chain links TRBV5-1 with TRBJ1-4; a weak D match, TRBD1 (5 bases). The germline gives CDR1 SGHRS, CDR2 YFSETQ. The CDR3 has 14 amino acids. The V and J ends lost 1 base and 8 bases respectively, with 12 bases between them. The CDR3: CASSLNSGYEKLFF. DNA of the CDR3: TGCGCCAGCAGCTTGAACTCAGGGTACGAAAAACTGTTTTTT.